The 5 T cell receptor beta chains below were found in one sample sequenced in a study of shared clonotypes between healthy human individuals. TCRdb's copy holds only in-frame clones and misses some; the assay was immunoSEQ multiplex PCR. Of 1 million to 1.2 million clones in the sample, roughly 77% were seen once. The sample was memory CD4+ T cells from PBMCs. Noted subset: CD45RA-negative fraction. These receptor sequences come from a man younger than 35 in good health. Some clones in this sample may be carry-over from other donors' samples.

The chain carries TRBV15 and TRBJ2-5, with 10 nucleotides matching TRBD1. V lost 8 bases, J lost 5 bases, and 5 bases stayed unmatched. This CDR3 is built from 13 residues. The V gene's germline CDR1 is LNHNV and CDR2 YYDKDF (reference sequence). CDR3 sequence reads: CATRQGARETQYF. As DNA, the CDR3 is TGTGCCACCCGACAGGGGGCTAGGGAGACCCAGTACTTC. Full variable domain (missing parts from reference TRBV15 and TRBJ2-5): DAMVIQNPRYQVTQFGKPVTLSCSQTLNHNVMYWYQQKSSQAPKLLFHYYDKDFNNEADTPDNFQSRRPNTSFCFLDIRSPGLGDTAMYLCATRQGARETQYFGPGTRLLVL.

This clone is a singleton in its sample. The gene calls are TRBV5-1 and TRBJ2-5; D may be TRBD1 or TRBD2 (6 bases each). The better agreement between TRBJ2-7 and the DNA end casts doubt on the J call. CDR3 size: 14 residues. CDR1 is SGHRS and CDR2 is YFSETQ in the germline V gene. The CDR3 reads CASRPGASVFEQYF. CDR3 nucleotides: TGCGCCAGCAGGCCGGGGGCTTCTGTGTTCGAGCAGTACTTC.

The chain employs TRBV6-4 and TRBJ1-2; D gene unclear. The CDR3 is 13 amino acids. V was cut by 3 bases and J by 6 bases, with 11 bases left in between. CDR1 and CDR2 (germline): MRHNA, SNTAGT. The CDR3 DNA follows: TGTGCCAGCAGTGAGGGCCCCGGCGATGGCTACACCTTC. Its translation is CASSEGPGDGYTF.

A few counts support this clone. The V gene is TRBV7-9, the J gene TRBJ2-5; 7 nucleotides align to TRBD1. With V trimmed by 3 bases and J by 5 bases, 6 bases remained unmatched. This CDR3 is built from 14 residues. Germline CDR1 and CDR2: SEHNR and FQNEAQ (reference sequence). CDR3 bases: TGTGCCAGCAGCTTTATTAGGGGACAGGAGACCCAGTACTTC. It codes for CASSFIRGQETQYF.

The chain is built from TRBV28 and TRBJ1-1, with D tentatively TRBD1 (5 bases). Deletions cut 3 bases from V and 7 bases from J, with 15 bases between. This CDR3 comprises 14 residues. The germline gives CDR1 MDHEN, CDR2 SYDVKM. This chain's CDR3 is CASSLEGVRVEAFF. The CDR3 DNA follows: TGTGCCAGCAGTTTGGAAGGGGTTCGGGTTGAAGCTTTCTTT.